This T cell receptor (beta chain) appears in the sequencing data of a study of cytomegalovirus exposure and HLA in healthy donors. General study findings and limits: According to reports, the classifier identified cytomegalovirus status with high specificity and sensitivity. In the 120 validation repertoires, a later analysis found that first-cohort TCR clusters tended to co-occur. Most sequenced TCRs were rare (though some public TCRs occurred in many donors).

The donors were in the approximately 120-subject validation cohort; that cohort was separate from the roughly 700-subject first cohort. The protocol was immunoSEQ multiplex PCR, while the TCRdb copy is restricted to in-frame clones and leaves out a portion. The repertoire holds roughly 180,000 clones, with around nine tenths as singletons. Regarding this clone: The antigen remains unidentified.

V was clipped by 5 bases and J by 3 bases, with 11 bases between them. The length of the CDR3 is 13 residues. CDR1 and CDR2 (germline): SGHVS, FNYEAQ. Sequencing was performed on PBMCs. This receptor was identified in a man aged 30-40 years in good health and CMV-seropositive. The V call is TRBV7-6, the J call TRBJ2-7; no clear D gene. The CDR3 here is CASSPDNYYEQYF. The CDR3 bases are TGTGCCAGCAGCCCCGACAACTACTACGAGCAGTACTTC.